The next 25 T cell receptor beta chains were all read from a single sample in a study of glioma-infiltrating T cells. The iRepertoire nested amplicon-rescue multiplex PCR amplified TCR alpha and beta CDR3s from RNA. One entry per CDR3 protein results from TCRdb running MiXCR on the multiplex PCR reads. The sample contains under 200,000 distinct CDR3 sequences, around 42% of which appear only once. Specimen: glioma tissue, nonneoplastic brain tissue, or PBMCs (not recorded which). The receptor set was obtained from a human donor with low-grade glioma or glioblastoma, undergoing nonglioma brain surgery, or in good health (not recorded which).

This clonotype has just a few counts. The chain couples TRBV28 to TRBJ1-5; the D gene is possibly TRBD1 (6 bases). The CDR3 has 15 residues. The germline gives CDR1 MDHEN, CDR2 SYDVKM. V lost 8 bases, J lost 4 bases, and 18 bases lay in between. The CDR3 sequence is CASRIRDTPNQPQHF. DNA of the CDR3: TGTGCCAGCCGGATCAGGGACACGCCGAATCAGCCCCAGCATTTT.

The V gene is TRBV15, the J gene TRBJ2-5, with TRBD2 matching 7 bases. V lost 5 bases to trimming and J lost 5 bases; unmatched junction nucleotides: 8. CDR3 size: 14 residues. Per the germline V gene, CDR1 is LNHNV and CDR2 is YYDKDF (reference sequence). The CDR3 sequence is CATSGGRALETQYF. The CDR3 DNA sequence: TGTGCCACCAGCGGAGGGAGGGCCCTCGAGACCCAGTACTTC.

A word on this clonotype: A single base separates this from a much larger clone, so it may be a read error. CDR3 protein: CSASTGQGGWKPQHF. For the CDR3, the DNA is TGCAGTGCCAGCACTGGACAGGGAGGTTGGAAGCCCCAGCATTTT. This rearrangement joins TRBV20-1 to TRBJ1-5; 8 nucleotides agree with TRBD1. CDR1 DFQATT and CDR2 SNEGSKA come from the germline V gene (reference sequence). With 6 bases clipped from V and 8 bases from J, the junction kept 15 bases outside the gene matches. The CDR3 consists of 15 residues.

This clonotype has ten or more counts. This sequence joins TRBV27 and TRBJ2-2; TRBD1 matches at 10 bases. The germline CDR1 and CDR2 sequences are MNHEY and SMNVEV (reference sequence). Unmatched junction bases numbered 7, after V lost 8 bases and J lost 4 bases. The CDR3 totals 15 residues. The CDR3 protein is CASGFDRGLTGELFF. CDR3 bases: TGTGCCAGCGGCTTCGACAGGGGGCTCACCGGGGAGCTGTTTTTT.

As to this clonotype: Because it lacks the conserved phenylalanine or tryptophan at the end, this CDR3 is likely a read error. The chain combines TRBV27 with TRBJ1-4; D unresolved. CDR1 MNHEY and CDR2 SMNVEV come from the germline V gene (reference sequence). The CDR3 loop spans 15 amino acids. The V gene lost 4 bases and the J gene lost 4 bases, with 13 bases spanning the gap. Here the CDR3 reads CASSYRGKSNEKLFL. CDR3 DNA sequence: TGTGCCAGCAGTTACCGTGGAAAGAGTAATGAAAAACTGTTTCTT.

This clonotype was counted many times. The J gene is TRBJ1-1, the V gene TRBV3-1, with D perhaps TRBD1 (6 bases). The CDR3 consists of 13 residues. The germline V gene encodes CDR1 LGHDT and CDR2 YNNKEL (reference sequence). Trimming shortened V by 1 base and J by 6 bases, and 9 bases separated the two germline ends. The CDR3 coding sequence is TGTGCCAGCAGCCAAGCTCGGACAGCTGAAGCTTTCTTT. This translates into CASSQARTAEAFF.

Concerning this clonotype: This may arise from a read error, as a much more abundant clone is one base away. The chain recombines TRBV20-1 with TRBJ2-7, with D tentatively TRBD1 (5 bases). CDR3 size: 15 residues. Germline V lookup: CDR1 DFQATT, CDR2 SNEGSKA (reference sequence). CDR3 sequence reads: CSGRDLRRTTYEQYF. Here the CDR3 DNA reads TGCAGTGGTAGAGATTTGAGAAGGACAACCTACGAGCAGTACTTC.

With regard to this clonotype: A read error may explain this, as a much larger clone is one base away. This sequence joins TRBV20-1 and TRBJ2-5, with 7 nucleotides matching TRBD1. Germline-derived CDR1 and CDR2 are DFQATT and SNEGSKA (reference sequence). V was clipped by 4 bases and J by 0 bases; unmatched bases: 5. The CDR3 runs 14 residues. The CDR3 here is CSATPTGYQETQYF. For the CDR3, the DNA is TGCAGTGCTACACCGACAGGGTACCAAGAGACCCAGTACTTC.

As to this clonotype: The junction and the germline gene differ at one end; a read error may be behind it. V and J are TRBV20-1 and TRBJ2-4; the match to TRBD2 covers 14 bases. CDR3 length equals 14 residues. Germline V gene data show CDR1 as DFQATT and CDR2 as SNEGSKA (reference sequence). Here the CDR3 reads CSASGTSGRNIKYF. The CDR3 coding sequence is TGCAGTGCTTCAGGGACTAGCGGGAGAAACATTAAGTACTTC.

This clonotype was observed at least ten times. The chain uses TRBV28 and TRBJ2-2, with no clear D. CDR3 length: 11 residues. Trimming pared 7 bases from V and 1 base from J, leaving 1 base between. Looked up from germline, CDR1 is MDHEN and CDR2 is SYDVKM. CDR3 nucleotide sequence: TGTGCCAGCATGAACACCGGGGAGCTGTTTTTT. As protein: CASMNTGELFF.

The V call is TRBV5-4, the J call TRBJ2-3; the D gene is possibly TRBD2 (5 bases). V was trimmed by 4 bases and J by 6 bases, leaving 15 bases between them. The CDR3 contains 14 residues. CDR1 and CDR2 (germline): SGHNT, YYREEE (reference sequence). CDR3 amino acids: CASSGIGMGDTQYF. As DNA, the CDR3 is TGTGCCAGCAGCGGGATCGGGATGGGGGATACGCAGTATTTT. The whole variable domain, filled in from reference TRBV5-4 and TRBJ2-3, reads ETGVTQSPTHLIKTRGQQVTLRCSSQSGHNTVSWYQQALGQGPQFIFQYYREEENGRGNFPPRFSGLQFPNYSSELNVNALELDDSALYLCASSGIGMGDTQYFGPGTRLTVL.

This clonotype was detected many times. The rearrangement links TRBV20-1 to TRBJ2-3; TRBD2 matches 15 bases. Trimming took 5 bases from V and 0 from J; bases not matched to a gene: 6. Germline-derived CDR1 and CDR2 are DFQATT and SNEGSKA (reference sequence). This CDR3 is built from 17 residues. The CDR3 nucleotides are TGCAGTGCTGAGAGGACTAGCGGGGGGGTAAGCACAGATACGCAGTATTTT. It translates to CSAERTSGGVSTDTQYF.

The genes are TRBV3-1 and TRBJ2-1; perhaps TRBD2 as D (6 bases). Trimming removed 4 bases from V and 0 bases from J, with 22 bases in between. CDR1 and CDR2 from the germline V gene are LGHDT and YNNKEL (reference sequence). The CDR3 runs to 19 residues. DNA for the CDR3: TGTGCCAGCAGCCCCCCTCAGGGACTGATATCGAACTCCTACAATGAGCAGTTCTTC. Protein product: CASSPPQGLISNSYNEQFF.

The table lists this clonotype with many counts. V usage is TRBV20-1 and J usage is TRBJ1-1; weak D call: TRBD1 (5 bases). The CDR3 consists of 12 residues. The V and J ends lost 6 bases and 6 bases respectively, with 14 bases between them. The germline V gene encodes CDR1 DFQATT and CDR2 SNEGSKA (reference sequence). CDR3: CSAPDGAAEAFF. CDR3 in DNA: TGCAGTGCGCCAGACGGGGCAGCTGAAGCTTTCTTT.

V gene TRBV7-8 combines with J gene TRBJ2-7; D may be TRBD1 (5 bases). CDR1 and CDR2 (germline): SGHVS, FQNEAQ. The CDR3 runs 12 residues. V was cut by 5 bases and J by 7 bases, with 12 bases left in between. This CDR3 reads CASSRISGEQYF. The CDR3 DNA sequence: TGTGCCAGCAGCCGAATATCAGGGGAGCAGTACTTC. The variable domain in full, with the rest retrieved from reference TRBV7-8 and TRBJ2-7, is GAGVSQSPRYKVAKRGQDVALRCDPISGHVSLFWYQQALGQGPEFLTYFQNEAQLDKSGLPSDRFFAERPEGSVSTLKIQRTQQEDSAVYLCASSRISGEQYFGPGTRLTVT.

This clonotype has ten or more counts. This chain links TRBV7-9 with TRBJ2-1; TRBD2 is a possible D gene (5 bases). The CDR3 loop spans 15 amino acids. Germline loops: CDR1 SEHNR, CDR2 FQNEAQ (reference sequence). V was trimmed by 4 bases and J by 1 base, leaving 11 bases between them. The CDR3 DNA reads as TGTGCCAGCAGCTCGGAGACTATATCCTACAATGAGCAGTTCTTC. It yields the protein CASSSETISYNEQFF.

To note about this clonotype: Possible read error: a much larger clone is one base away. The chain is built from TRBV28 and TRBJ1-4, with unresolved D. The germline CDR1 and CDR2 sequences are MDHEN and SYDVKM. The ends were cut back, 3 bases at V and 8 bases at J, with 16 bases in the middle. The CDR3 sequence is 15 residues long. CDR3 DNA sequence: TGTGCCAGCAGTTTCCACGGGCAGAGAGTGGAAAAACTGTTTTTT. It specifies CASSFHGQRVEKLFF.

This rearrangement joins TRBV3-1 to TRBJ2-6; D is ambiguous. Germline CDR1 and CDR2: LGHDT and YNNKEL (reference sequence). CDR3 length: 15 residues. V dropped 4 bases and J dropped 2 bases, with 9 bases sitting between them. The CDR3, as DNA: TGTGCCAGCAGCCTTATGACCCCTGGGGCCAACGTCCTGACTTTC. It translates to CASSLMTPGANVLTF.

Remarks on this clonotype: Lacking the conserved final phenylalanine or tryptophan, this CDR3 likely reflects a read error. J is TRBJ2-3 and V is TRBV7-2; 11 nucleotides line up with TRBD2. The V gene's germline CDR1 is SGHTA and CDR2 FQGNSA. V was pared by 2 bases and J by 5 bases, with 9 bases of the junction left unmatched. CDR3 length: 17 amino acids. This CDR3 is CASSLRASGRIGDTQYS. The CDR3 DNA is TGTGCCAGCAGCTTAAGGGCTAGCGGGAGGATCGGAGATACGCAGTATTCT.

The chain recombines TRBV3-1 with TRBJ2-1; D uncertain. The CDR3 is 13 residues long. V lost 0 bases, J lost 7 bases, and 7 bases lay in between. Germline CDR1 LGHDT, CDR2 YNNKEL (reference sequence). CDR3 coding DNA: TGTGCCAGCAGCCAAGAAGCTCGGAATGAGCAGTTCTTC. This gives the protein CASSQEARNEQFF.

The chain joins TRBV29-1 to TRBJ2-7, with TRBD1 matching 8 bases. CDR1 SQVTM and CDR2 ANQGSEA come from the germline V gene. This CDR3 contains 14 residues. V dropped 1 base and J dropped 7; count of bases not matched to a gene: 9. This CDR3 reads CSVEGDRGSLEQYF. CDR3 DNA: TGCAGCGTTGAAGGTGACAGGGGTTCCTTGGAGCAGTACTTC.

This clonotype was seen ten or more times. This rearrangement joins TRBV7-3 to TRBJ1-1; D perhaps matches TRBD1 (6 bases). V dropped 4 bases and J dropped 1 base, with 7 bases sitting between them. The CDR3 loop spans 13 amino acids. The germline V gene has CDR1 SGHTA and CDR2 FQGTGA. The chain's CDR3 is CASSSDRNTEAFF. DNA for the CDR3: TGTGCCAGCAGCTCGGACAGGAACACTGAAGCTTTCTTT.

Concerning this clonotype itself: A much larger clone lies one base from this, so it may be a read error. V is TRBV20-1 and J is TRBJ2-1; D may correspond to TRBD1 or TRBD2 (6 bases each). TRBJ2-7 matches the DNA end more closely, so the J call is doubtful. CDR1 is DFQATT, CDR2 SNEGSKA, per germline (reference sequence). The length of the CDR3 is 17 residues. CDR3 in amino acids: CSARGPGAGHTYNEQYF. The DNA of the CDR3 is TGCAGTGCTAGAGGTCCGGGGGCGGGTCACACCTACAATGAGCAGTACTTC.

To note about this clonotype: It may be a read error: a sequence one base away is much more abundant. The CDR3, as DNA: TGCAGTGCTAGAGATATAAGGGACGCTAACACTGAAGCTTTCTTT. It specifies CSARDIRDANTEAFF. The genes are TRBV20-1 and TRBJ1-1; D is perhaps TRBD1 (5 bases). CDR1 is DFQATT, CDR2 SNEGSKA, per germline (reference sequence). This CDR3 has 15 residues. V was pared by 0 bases and J by 2 bases, with 13 bases between.

This clonotype has at least ten counts. The J gene is TRBJ2-1, the V gene TRBV7-3; 7 bases are shared with TRBD2. The germline V gene has CDR1 SGHTA and CDR2 FQGTGA. The junction had 3 bases not matched to a gene; V was cut back by 3 bases and J by 4 bases. The CDR3 is made up of 14 amino acids. CDR3 coding DNA: TGTGCCAGCAGCTTGGAGGGAGGGTACAATGAGCAGTTCTTC. It translates to CASSLEGGYNEQFF.